This T cell receptor beta chain was sequenced during a study of blood T cell repertoires in COVID-19. Study background: PBMCs, B-cell-depleted T cells, or T cells provided the cDNA or gDNA that made up the material.

Sequenced by immunoSEQ multiplex PCR; TCRdb stores in-frame clones only, minus some. The table includes approximately 200,000 clones, 70% to 90% detected once. V dropped 6 bases and J dropped 7 bases, with 15 bases sitting between them. The germline CDR1 and CDR2 sequences are MNHEY and SMNVEV (reference sequence). The CDR3 contains 13 residues. The chain employs TRBV27 and TRBJ1-1; D is possibly TRBD1 (5 bases). This receptor was taken from a man aged 25-45 years who had recovered from COVID-19. The sequenced material came from PBMCs or T cells enriched from blood (not recorded which). The CDR3 is CASSRDGRGEAFF. The CDR3 DNA reads as TGTGCCAGCAGCCGCGATGGTAGGGGTGAAGCTTTCTTT.